This T cell receptor beta chain was captured by sequencing in a study of blood T cell repertoires in COVID-19 (TCRdb year 2020). Notes on the research overall: The collaborator samples originated in the United States, Italy and Spain and spanned the acute and convalescent phases of COVID-19. The prospective study material was composed of cDNA or gDNA derived from T cells, B-cell-depleted T cells, or PBMCs. Nearly every sample came with metadata listing a de-identified subject ID, COVID-19 status, age in years and sex. A freely available public database, intended as a resource for researchers studying the immune response to SARS-CoV-2, is where the repertoires were released. The samples were drawn from the first 160 participants of the ongoing ImmuneRACE study and from some 1,300 subjects provided by 6 global collaborators. HLA class I and class II types, where available, came from metadata supplied by the sample provider rather than from assay-based typing. Subjects who had been exposed to COVID-19, were actively infected with it, or had recovered from it provided the deeply sampled blood TCRbeta repertoires that made up the dataset. Results and caveats for the whole study, not just this receptor: Clinical and demographic metadata were provided uncurated, with the amount varying by source and participant.

On this clone: Its antigen is currently not known. One base away there is no much larger clone; base qualities are not given.

Each collaborating institution followed its own protocols to collect whole blood in K2EDTA tubes. For TCRbeta analysis, collaborators shipped samples as frozen whole blood, isolated PBMCs, or DNA extracted from either of those sample types. TCRbeta CDR3 regions were amplified from genomic DNA by means of the immunoSEQ Assay, a bias-controlled multiplex PCR. On the study's bioinformatics: The number of nucleated cells in each sample was estimated from the amplification of reference gene primers within the assay. To quantify the absolute abundance of each unique TCRbeta CDR3 rearrangement, sequence reads were collapsed and filtered. For each sample, productive Simpson clonality was calculated as the square root of Simpson's diversity index over productive rearrangements. This is the immuneACCESS table as TCRdb keeps it, with only in-frame sequences that have V and J called. A part of the clones is gone; compared with another copy, unresolved V genes explain less than half, and the rest is unexplained. V and J calls and clone size are those listed in that table; D and trimming were worked out from the DNA. For this sample the table gives 100,000 to 150,000 clones, of which about 80% were detected only once. The ten largest make up 3.5% to 4.5% of the sample.

From its cysteine to its phenylalanine, the CDR3 spans 15 amino acids. The retained sequence is limited to the CDR3, 45 bases, with the frame set at the first base. Relative to germline, V is missing 4 bases and J is missing 4 bases, with 8 bases of the junction outside any gene match. Reading the germline V gene gives CDR1 SGHRS and CDR2 YFSETQ. Sequencing was performed on peripheral blood. The sequence is built from TRBV5-1 and TRBJ1-2, and 9 junctional nucleotides match TRBD1. The TCR sequence derives from a woman aged 45-60 years with acute or convalescent COVID-19. The sequenced DNA is TGCGCCAGCAGCCCCGGGACAGGGCATACCTATGGCTACACCTTC. The encoded protein is CASSPGTGHTYGYTF.